This T cell receptor (beta chain) was recovered during a study of blood T cell repertoires in COVID-19. Background on the study: Italy, Spain and the United States were the sources of the convalescent and acute COVID-19 samples. T cells, B-cell-depleted T cells, or PBMCs supplied cDNA or gDNA.

This CDR3 contains 12 residues. CDR1 and CDR2 from the germline V gene are SQVTM and ANQGSEA. Trimming took off 3 bases at V and 7 bases at J, with 10 bases between the two ends. Source study methods: The authors estimated nucleated cell counts from reference gene primer amplification. Libraries were prepared by immunoSEQ multiplex PCR; TCRdb keeps only in-frame clonotypes and omits some of them. The V and J calls and clone size were taken over from that table, and D and trimming were inferred from the DNA. Counted here are 100,000 or so clones, 85% to 95% occurring once; the ten biggest clones make up roughly 5.6%.

This receptor was identified in a man in his fifties with active COVID-19. The sample comprised peripheral blood. This chain connects TRBV29-1 to TRBJ2-1; no clear D. The CDR3 sequence: CSVDVETNEQFF. The CDR3 DNA reads TGCAGCGTTGATGTAGAAACTAATGAGCAGTTCTTC.